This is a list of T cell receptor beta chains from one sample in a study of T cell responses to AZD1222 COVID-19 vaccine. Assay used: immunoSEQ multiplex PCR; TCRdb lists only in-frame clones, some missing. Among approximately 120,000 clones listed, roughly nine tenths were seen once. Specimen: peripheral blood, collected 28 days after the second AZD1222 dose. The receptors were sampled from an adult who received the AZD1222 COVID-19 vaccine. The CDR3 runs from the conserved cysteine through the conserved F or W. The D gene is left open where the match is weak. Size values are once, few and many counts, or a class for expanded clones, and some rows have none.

TGTGCCTGGAGCATGGGGCTTTCCCAGCCCCAGCATTTT	CAWSMGLSQPQHF	.	TRBJ1-5	TRBV30	.
TGTGCCAGCAGTCTGAGGGGGGGAGCCACAGATACGCAGTATTTT	CASSLRGGATDTQYF	.	TRBJ2-3	TRBV27	.
TGTGCCAGCAGTTTAACCGGGGGCGGTCAGCCCCAGCATTTT	CASSLTGGGQPQHF	.	TRBJ1-5	TRBV27	.
TGTGCCAGCTCCCGTGTCCTACAGGGGGGGAATTCACCCCTCCACTTT	CASSRVLQGGNSPLHF	.	TRBJ1-6	TRBV18	TRBD1
TGCAGCGCCTCTGGCGAGGACTCAACCACGTCCGGGGAGCTGTTTTTT	CSASGEDSTTSGELFF	once	TRBJ2-2	TRBV29-1	.
TGCGCCAGCAGTTCCCAGGGTAGGGGCAATGAGCAGTTCTTC	CASSSQGRGNEQFF	.	TRBJ2-1	TRBV10-1	.
TGCGCCAGCAGCTTGGGACAGCAGGACTATGGCTACACCTTC	CASSLGQQDYGYTF	few	TRBJ1-2	TRBV5-1	.
TGCGCCAGCACCCGGACCGTCGGAAATGAAAAACTGTTTTTT	CASTRTVGNEKLFF	.	TRBJ1-4	TRBV5-1	.
TGTGCCAGCAGCTCGGAGCGGGCTAAAAACATTCAGTACTTC	CASSSERAKNIQYF	.	TRBJ2-4	TRBV7-9	.
TGCAGCGTTTCCCCTCCGGACAGGAACACTGAAGCTTTCTTT	CSVSPPDRNTEAFF	.	TRBJ1-1	TRBV29-1	.
TGTGCCAGCATCCAGGAAGTGAACACTGAAGCTTTCTTT	CASIQEVNTEAFF	.	TRBJ1-1	TRBV2	.
TGTGCCAGCAGTGAATGGGAATACTATGGCTACACCTTC	CASSEWEYYGYTF	.	TRBJ1-2	TRBV25-1	.
TGTGCCAGCAGCTTTGGACAATGGACTGGAAACACCATATATTTT	CASSFGQWTGNTIYF	once	TRBJ1-3	TRBV7-9	.
TGTGCCAGCAGCTCAGACCGGGACAGACAAATAGGAAACACCATATATTTT	CASSSDRDRQIGNTIYF	once	TRBJ1-3	TRBV14	TRBD1
TGTGCCAGCTCACCGTTGGCCGGGACTAGCGGGGGAGAGACCCAGTACTTC	CASSPLAGTSGGETQYF	.	TRBJ2-5	TRBV18	TRBD2
TGTGCCAGCAGTTTAAGGGCTAGCGGGACTTACGAGCAGTACTTC	CASSLRASGTYEQYF	.	TRBJ2-7	TRBV28	TRBD2
TGTGCCAGTAGTATGGCCCCTTTCTACGAGCAGTACTTC	CASSMAPFYEQYF	once	TRBJ2-7	TRBV19	.